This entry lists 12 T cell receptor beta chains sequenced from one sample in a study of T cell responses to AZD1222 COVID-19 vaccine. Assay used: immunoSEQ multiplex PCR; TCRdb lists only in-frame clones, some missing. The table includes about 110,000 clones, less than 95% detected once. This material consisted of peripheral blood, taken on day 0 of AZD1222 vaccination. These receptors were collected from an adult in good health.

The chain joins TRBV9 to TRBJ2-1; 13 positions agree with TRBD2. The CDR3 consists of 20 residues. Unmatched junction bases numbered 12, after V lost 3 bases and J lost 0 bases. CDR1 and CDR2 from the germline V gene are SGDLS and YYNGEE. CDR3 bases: TGTGCCAGCAGCGGGCCGGGACTAGCGGGGATCTCTAGCTCCTACAATGAGCAGTTCTTC. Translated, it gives CASSGPGLAGISSSYNEQFF.

The CDR3: CATSDSQGMSAFF. In DNA, the CDR3 is TGTGCCACCAGTGATTCACAGGGGATGAGTGCTTTCTTT. The J gene is TRBJ1-1, the V gene TRBV24-1, with 7 positions matching TRBD1. The V segment lost 2 bases and the J segment 11 bases; nucleotides outside the gene matches: 7. Germline values: CDR1 KGHDR, CDR2 SFDVKD. The CDR3 consists of 13 residues.

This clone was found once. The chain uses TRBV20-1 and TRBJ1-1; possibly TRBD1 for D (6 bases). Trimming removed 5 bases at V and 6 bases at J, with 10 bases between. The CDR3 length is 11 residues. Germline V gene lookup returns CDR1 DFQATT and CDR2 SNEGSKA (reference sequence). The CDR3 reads CSARPGAEAFF. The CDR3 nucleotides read TGCAGTGCTCGCCCAGGGGCTGAAGCTTTCTTT.

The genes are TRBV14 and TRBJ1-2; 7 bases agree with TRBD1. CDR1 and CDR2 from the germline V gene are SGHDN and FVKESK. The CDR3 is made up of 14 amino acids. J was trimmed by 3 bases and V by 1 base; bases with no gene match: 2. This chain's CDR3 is CASSQGDSYYGYTF. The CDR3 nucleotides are TGTGCCAGCAGCCAAGGGGACAGTTACTATGGCTACACCTTC. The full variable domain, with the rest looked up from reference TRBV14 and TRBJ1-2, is EAGVTQFPSHSVIEKGQTVTLRCDPISGHDNLYWYRRVMGKEIKFLLHFVKESKQDESGMPNNRFLAERTGGTYSTLKVQPAELEDSGVYFCASSQGDSYYGYTFGSGTRLTVV.

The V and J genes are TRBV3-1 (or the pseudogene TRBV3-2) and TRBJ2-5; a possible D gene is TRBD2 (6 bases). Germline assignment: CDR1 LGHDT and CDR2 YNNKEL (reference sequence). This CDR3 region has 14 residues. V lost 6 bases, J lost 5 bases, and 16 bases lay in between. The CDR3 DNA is TGTGCCAGCAGACGCCCCGCTGCGGGGGAGACCCAGTACTTC. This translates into CASRRPAAGETQYF.

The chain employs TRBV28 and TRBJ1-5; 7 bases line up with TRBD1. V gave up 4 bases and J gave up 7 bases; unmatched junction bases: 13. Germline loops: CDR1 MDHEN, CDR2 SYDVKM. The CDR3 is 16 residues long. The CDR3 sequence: CASSYLGQAGGQPQHF. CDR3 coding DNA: TGTGCCAGCAGTTACCTAGGACAGGCCGGCGGGCAGCCCCAGCATTTT.

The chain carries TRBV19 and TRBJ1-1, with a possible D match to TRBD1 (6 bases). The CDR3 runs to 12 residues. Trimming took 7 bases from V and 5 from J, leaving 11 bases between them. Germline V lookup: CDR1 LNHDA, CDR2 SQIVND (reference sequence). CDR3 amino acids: CASKPGATEAFF. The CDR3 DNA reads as TGTGCCAGTAAGCCGGGGGCAACTGAAGCTTTCTTT.

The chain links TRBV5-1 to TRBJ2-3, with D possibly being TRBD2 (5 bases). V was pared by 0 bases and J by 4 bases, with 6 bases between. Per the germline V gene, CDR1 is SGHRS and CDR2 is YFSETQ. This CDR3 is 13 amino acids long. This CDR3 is CASSLEDSDTQYF. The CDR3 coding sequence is TGCGCCAGCAGCTTGGAGGACTCAGATACGCAGTATTTT.

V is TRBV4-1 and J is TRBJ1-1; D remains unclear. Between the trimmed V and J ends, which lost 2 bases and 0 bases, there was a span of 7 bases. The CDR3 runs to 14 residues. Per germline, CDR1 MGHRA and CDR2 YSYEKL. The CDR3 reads CASSQLVLNTEAFF. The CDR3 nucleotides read TGCGCCAGCAGCCAACTGGTATTGAACACTGAAGCTTTCTTT.

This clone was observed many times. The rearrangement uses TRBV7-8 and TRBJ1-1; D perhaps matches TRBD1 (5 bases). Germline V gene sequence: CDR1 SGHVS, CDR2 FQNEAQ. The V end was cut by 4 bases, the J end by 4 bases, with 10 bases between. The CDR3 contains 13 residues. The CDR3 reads CASSWGGTTEAFF. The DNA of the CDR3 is TGTGCCAGCAGCTGGGGGGGGACCACTGAAGCTTTCTTT.

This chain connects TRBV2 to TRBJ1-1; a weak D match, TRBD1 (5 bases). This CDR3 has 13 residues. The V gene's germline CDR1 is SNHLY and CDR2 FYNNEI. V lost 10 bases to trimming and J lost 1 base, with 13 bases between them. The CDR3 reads CATWRTGNTEAFF. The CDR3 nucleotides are TGTGCCACTTGGAGAACAGGGAACACTGAAGCTTTCTTT.

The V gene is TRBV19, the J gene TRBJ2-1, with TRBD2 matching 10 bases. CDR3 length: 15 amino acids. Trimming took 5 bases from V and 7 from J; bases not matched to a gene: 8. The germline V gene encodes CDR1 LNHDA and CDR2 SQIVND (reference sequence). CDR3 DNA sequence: TGTGCCAGTAGTCTGAGCGGGGGGGCCTGGAATGAGCAGTTCTTC. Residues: CASSLSGGAWNEQFF. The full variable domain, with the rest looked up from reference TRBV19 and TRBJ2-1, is DGGITQSPKYLFRKEGQNVTLSCEQNLNHDAMYWYRQDPGQGLRLIYYSQIVNDFQKGDIAEGYSVSREKKESFPLTVTSAQKNPTAFYLCASSLSGGAWNEQFFGPGTRLTVL.